At least ten counts were recorded for the clone carrying this T cell receptor beta chain. Antigen unknown. This sample is drawn from a study of beta chain features in type 1 diabetes. Study outcomes and limitations: The study found fewer insertions and more deletions at VDJ junctions in type 1 diabetes patients. Compared to healthy donors, patients appeared to have naive, central memory and Treg TCRB repertoires that were more alike.

Reverse transcription of all isolated RNA meant that expressed TCRB transcripts were sequenced. Generated by immunoSEQ multiplex PCR, the TCRdb table keeps only in-frame clones and is missing some. The sample has 300,000 to 400,000 clones, around 7.6% seen once. V shed 2 bases, J shed 4 bases, and the junction held 10 bases outside the gene matches. This CDR3 is built from 16 residues. Germline V gene lookup returns CDR1 SGHRS and CDR2 YFSETQ. The sequence was collected from a woman younger than 30 in good health. Sequences were obtained from central memory CD4+ T cells from blood. This chain uses TRBV5-1 with TRBJ2-3; 7 bases line up with TRBD2. In DNA form, the CDR3 reads TGCGCCAGCAGCTTAACCCGCGGGACTACCTCAGATACGCAGTATTTT. Its translation is CASSLTRGTTSDTQYF.